This T cell receptor (beta chain) stems from a study of blood T cells in healthy people across ages. Study observations and caveats: The CMV status of each donor remained undetermined, and this could have confounded shifts in expanded clonotypes.

PCR was performed a second time for about 6 to 12 cycles using a sample-barcoded 5' primer and a J-beta primer mix. In TCRdb, the 5' RACE reads were re-called with MiXCR into one record per CDR3 protein. The data contain some 730,000 distinct CDR3 sequences, about a fifth of them seen just once; the ten biggest clones take up approximately 20%. Details on this clonotype: Its antigen is unidentified.

Germline V gene sequence: CDR1 SNHLY, CDR2 FYNNEI. V gave up 6 bases and J gave up 7 bases, with 15 bases separating them. The CDR3 consists of 13 residues. This TCR was recovered from a man aged 65 to 85 in good health. What was sequenced was blood. The genes are TRBV2 and TRBJ1-1, with D unresolved. CDR3 sequence reads: CASRENGIGEAFF. The CDR3 nucleotides are TGTGCCAGCAGGGAAAATGGGATTGGTGAAGCTTTCTTT.